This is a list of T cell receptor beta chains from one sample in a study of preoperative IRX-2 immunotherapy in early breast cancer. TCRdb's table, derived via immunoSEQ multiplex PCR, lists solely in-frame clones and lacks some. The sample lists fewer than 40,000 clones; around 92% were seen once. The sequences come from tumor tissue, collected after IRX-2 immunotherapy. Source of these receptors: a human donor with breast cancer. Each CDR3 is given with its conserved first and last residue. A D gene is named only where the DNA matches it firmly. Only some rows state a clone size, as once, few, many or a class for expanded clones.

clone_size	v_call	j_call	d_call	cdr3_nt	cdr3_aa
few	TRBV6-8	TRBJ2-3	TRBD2	TGTGCCAGCAGCCAGGAGACTAGCTTTTTTACAGATACGCAGTATTTT	CASSQETSFFTDTQYF
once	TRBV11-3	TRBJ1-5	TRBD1	TGTGCCAGCAGCTTTGGGACAGGCCTCAATCAGCCCCAGCATTTT	CASSFGTGLNQPQHF
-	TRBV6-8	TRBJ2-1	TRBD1	TGTGCCAGCAGAGAAACCGGGACAGGGGTGAATGAGCAGTTCTTC	CASRETGTGVNEQFF
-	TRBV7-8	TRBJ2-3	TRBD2	TGTGCCAGCAGCAAAGGGACTAGCGGGAGTAGGGATACGCAGTATTTT	CASSKGTSGSRDTQYF
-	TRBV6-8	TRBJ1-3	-	TGTGCCAGCAGGAGATTGGACTCTGGAAACACCATATATTTT	CASRRLDSGNTIYF
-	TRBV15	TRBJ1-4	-	TGTGCCACCAGCACGTCAGGACGGGTAACTAATGAAAAACTGTTTTTT	CATSTSGRVTNEKLFF
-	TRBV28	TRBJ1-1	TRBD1	TGTGCCAGCAGTCCAGCGGGACAGGGGGCTTCAAGAACTGAAGCTTTCTTT	CASSPAGQGASRTEAFF
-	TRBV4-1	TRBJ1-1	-	TGCGCCAGCAGCCGGGACGGGACTCGAGGCGGCACTGAAGCTTTCTTT	CASSRDGTRGGTEAFF
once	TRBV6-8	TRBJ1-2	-	TGTGCCAGCAGTTCTTTCGGGCGGTATGGCTACACCTTC	CASSSFGRYGYTF
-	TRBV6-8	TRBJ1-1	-	TGTGCCAGCATCGGACAGCCAAACACTGAAGCTTTCTTT	CASIGQPNTEAFF